The clone carrying this T cell receptor beta chain came up once. J was trimmed by 12 bases and V by 5 bases; bases with no gene match: 11. The CDR3 covers 13 residues. The data derive from a study of T cells in Graves' hyperthyroidism and ophthalmopathy. TCR beta CDR3 regions were amplified from RNA. A first-round RT-PCR of the TCR CDR3 used the HTBI primer set. TCRdb ran MiXCR on the multiplex PCR reads and lists one entry per CDR3 protein. This sample yields 550,000 to 700,000 distinct CDR3 sequences, of which under 60% are seen a single time; around a fifth belongs to the top ten. The receptor's source is an adult woman with Graves' disease, either hyperthyroidism or ophthalmopathy (not recorded which). The gene calls are TRBV12-3 or TRBV12-4 and TRBJ1-2; TRBD1 matches 8 bases. The sequencing input was peripheral blood or thyroid tissue (not recorded which). CDR3 residues: CASSLTGGLGNTF. CDR3 nucleotide sequence: TGTGCCAGCAGTCTAACAGGGGGTCTTGGAAACACCTTC.